This is a list of T cell receptor beta chains from one sample in a study of blood T cell repertoires in COVID-19. Assay: immunoSEQ multiplex PCR; the TCRdb copy retains only in-frame clones and omits some. The sample has approximately 190,000 clones, 84% seen once. Sample: peripheral blood. The receptors shown here come from a woman in her 70s with active or convalescent COVID-19. The CDR3 runs from the conserved cysteine through the conserved F or W. D genes are given only for firm matches. For some rows the clone size is stated as once, few or many, or as a class when expanded; others skip it.

TRBD2,TRBV10-1,TRBJ2-1,many,CASSESRTSGPYNEQFF,TGCGCCAGCAGTGAGTCACGGACTAGCGGACCCTACAATGAGCAGTTCTTC
TRBD2,TRBV2,TRBJ2-4,NA,CASNNGLAGDIQYF,TGTGCCAGCAACAACGGACTAGCGGGAGATATTCAGTACTTC
NA,TRBV18,TRBJ1-1,NA,CASSPPAAQGGTEAFF,TGTGCCAGCTCACCACCGGCAGCCCAGGGTGGCACTGAAGCTTTCTTT
TRBD2,TRBV9,TRBJ2-1,NA,CASSVGGGTPSSYNEQFF,TGTGCCAGCAGCGTTGGGGGGGGGACCCCTAGCTCCTACAATGAGCAGTTCTTC
NA,TRBV5-8,TRBJ2-5,NA,CASRDGTVTPETQYF,TGTGCCAGCAGAGACGGGACTGTCACACCGGAGACCCAGTACTTC
NA,TRBV5-1,TRBJ2-7,NA,CASSLEAGSYEQYF,TGCGCCAGCAGCTTGGAGGCAGGGTCCTACGAGCAGTACTTC
TRBD1,TRBV7-9,TRBJ1-1,NA,CASSFPTGGAGDTEAFF,TGTGCCAGCAGCTTCCCAACAGGGGGCGCAGGGGACACTGAAGCTTTCTTT
TRBD1,TRBV3-1/TRBV3-2,TRBJ1-2,NA,CASSQKLQGYYGYTF,TGTGCCAGCAGCCAAAAACTACAGGGGTATTATGGCTACACCTTC
NA,TRBV18,TRBJ2-7,NA,CASSPTGGGYEQYF,TGTGCCAGCTCACCTACAGGGGGGGGTTACGAGCAGTACTTC
TRBD1,TRBV9,TRBJ1-2,NA,CASSETTGGWGGYTF,TGTGCCAGCAGCGAGACGACAGGGGGCTGGGGTGGCTACACCTTC
TRBD1,TRBV10-3,TRBJ2-2,few,CAIKTGQGDTGELFF,TGTGCCATCAAGACGGGACAGGGAGACACCGGGGAGCTGTTTTTT
NA,TRBV7-9,TRBJ2-3,NA,CASSLASGMWADTQYF,TGTGCCAGCAGCTTAGCGTCGGGGATGTGGGCCGATACGCAGTATTTT
TRBD1,TRBV7-9,TRBJ1-4,NA,CASSLGQGGSINEKLFF,TGTGCCAGCAGCTTAGGACAGGGAGGTTCCATAAATGAAAAACTGTTTTTT
TRBD1,TRBV2,TRBJ2-6,NA,CASSAGQGFGANVLTF,TGTGCCAGCAGTGCGGGACAGGGGTTTGGGGCCAACGTCCTGACTTTC